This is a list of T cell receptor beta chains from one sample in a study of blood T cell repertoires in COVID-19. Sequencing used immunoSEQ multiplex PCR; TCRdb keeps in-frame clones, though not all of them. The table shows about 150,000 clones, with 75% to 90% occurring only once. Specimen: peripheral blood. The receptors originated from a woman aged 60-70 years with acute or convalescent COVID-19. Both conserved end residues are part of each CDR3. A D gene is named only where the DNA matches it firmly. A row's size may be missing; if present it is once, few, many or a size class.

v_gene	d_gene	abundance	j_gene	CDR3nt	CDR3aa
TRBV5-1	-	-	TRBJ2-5	TGCGCCAGCTGGTATGACTCTGCAGAGACCCAGTACTTC	CASWYDSAETQYF
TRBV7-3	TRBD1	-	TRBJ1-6	TGTGCCAGCAGCTCCGGGACAGGGATTTATTCACCCCTCCACTTT	CASSSGTGIYSPLHF
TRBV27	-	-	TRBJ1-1	TGTGCCAGCACTCAAGCCGGGTTTGGGACTGAAGCTTTCTTT	CASTQAGFGTEAFF
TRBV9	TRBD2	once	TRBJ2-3	TGTGCCAGCAGCGTAGTGCTAGCGGGGACTAGCACAGATACGCAGTATTTT	CASSVVLAGTSTDTQYF
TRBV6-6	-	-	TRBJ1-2	TGTGCCCTCCAGTTAGGGGGAGACTATGGCTACACCTTC	CALQLGGDYGYTF
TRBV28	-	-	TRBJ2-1	TGTGCCAGCAGTACCTACGGGACTTCTCCCAATGAGCAGTTCTTC	CASSTYGTSPNEQFF
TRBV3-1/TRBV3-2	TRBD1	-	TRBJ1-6	TGTGCCAGCAGCCCCGGACAGGGTCGCGGTTCACCCCTCCACTTT	CASSPGQGRGSPLHF
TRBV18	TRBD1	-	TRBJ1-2	TGTGCCAGCTCACCACCCACGACAGGGTCCTATGGCTACACCTTC	CASSPPTTGSYGYTF
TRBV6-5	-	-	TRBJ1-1	TGTGCCAGCAGGTACGTGGGGGCACAGTTGGACACTGAAGCTTTCTTT	CASRYVGAQLDTEAFF
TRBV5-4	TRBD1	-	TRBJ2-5	TGTGCCAGCAGCCGCCCGACAGGGGGCGGCGAGACCCAGTACTTC	CASSRPTGGGETQYF
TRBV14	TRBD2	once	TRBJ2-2	TGTGCCAGCAGCCACCGGACTAGCGGGGGGGCGAACACCGGGGAGCTGTTTTTT	CASSHRTSGGANTGELFF
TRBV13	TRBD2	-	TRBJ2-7	TGTGCCAGCAGCTTTGGTAGGCGGGGGGCCTACGAGCAGTACTTC	CASSFGRRGAYEQYF
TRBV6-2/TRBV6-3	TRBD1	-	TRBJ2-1	TGTGCCAGCAGTTACCGCCGGGACAGGGTGGACAATGAGCAGTTCTTC	CASSYRRDRVDNEQFF
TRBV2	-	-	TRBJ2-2	TGTGCCAGCAGTGAAGCGCGACGGAGCGCCGGGGAGCTGTTTTTT	CASSEARRSAGELFF
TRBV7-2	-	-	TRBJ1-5	TGTGCCAGCAGCTCGGCAGCGGGCAATCAGCCCCAGCATTTT	CASSSAAGNQPQHF
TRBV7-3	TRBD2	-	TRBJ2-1	TGTGCCAGCAGCTTAATAGCGGGGGGCCTCAATGAGCAGTTCTTC	CASSLIAGGLNEQFF
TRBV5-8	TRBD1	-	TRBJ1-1	TGTGCCAGCAGACAAAAGGGGGCTCATGAAGCTTTCTTT	CASRQKGAHEAFF
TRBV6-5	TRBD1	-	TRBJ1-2	TGTGCCAGCAGCCAAAAACAGGGGTTCCATGGCTACACCTTC	CASSQKQGFHGYTF
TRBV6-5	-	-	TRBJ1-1	TGTGCCAGCAGTTACTCTTTTCGGTTGAACACTGAAGCTTTCTTT	CASSYSFRLNTEAFF
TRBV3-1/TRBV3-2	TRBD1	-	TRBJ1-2	TGTGCCAGCAGCCAAGCCTACCCGGGACAGGGGGCGATAAACTATGGCTACACCTTC	CASSQAYPGQGAINYGYTF
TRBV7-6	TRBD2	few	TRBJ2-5	TGTGCCAGCAGTTTTACTAGCGGGGGGGCGCGTGAGACCCAGTACTTC	CASSFTSGGARETQYF
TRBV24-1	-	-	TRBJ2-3	TGTGCCACCAGTAAACAGGTCACAGATACGCAGTATTTT	CATSKQVTDTQYF
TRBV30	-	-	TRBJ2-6	TGTGCCTGGAGTGTTAGGAGCTCTGGGGCCAACGTCCTGACTTTC	CAWSVRSSGANVLTF
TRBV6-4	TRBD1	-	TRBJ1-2	TGTGCCAGGGGTAATCTTACAGGGGAAAATGGCTACACCTTC	CARGNLTGENGYTF
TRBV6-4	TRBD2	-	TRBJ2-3	TGTGCCAGCAGTGACTCGAAGAGTAGCGGGGGTAGCACAGATACGCAGTATTTT	CASSDSKSSGGSTDTQYF
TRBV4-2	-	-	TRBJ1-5	TGTGCCAGCAGCCAAGAGTGGGCTAGCAATCAGCCCCAGCATTTT	CASSQEWASNQPQHF
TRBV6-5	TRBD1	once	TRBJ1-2	TGTGCCAGCGCACATAGGACAGGGGTATATGGCTACACCTTC	CASAHRTGVYGYTF
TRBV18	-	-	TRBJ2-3	TGTGCCAGCTCACCGGACAAGTCCCACACAGATACGCAGTATTTT	CASSPDKSHTDTQYF
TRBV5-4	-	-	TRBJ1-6	TGTGCCAGCAGCTTGGCGGGACTAACCAATTCACCCCTCCACTTT	CASSLAGLTNSPLHF
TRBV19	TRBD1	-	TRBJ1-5	TGTGCCAGTAGTACCCACTACCTAGGGACAGGGCTTAGCAATCAGCCCCAGCATTTT	CASSTHYLGTGLSNQPQHF
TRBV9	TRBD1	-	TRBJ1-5	TGTGCCAGCAGCGTGACAGGGATGAATCAGCCCCAGCATTTT	CASSVTGMNQPQHF
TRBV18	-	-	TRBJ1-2	TGTGCCAGCTCACCGAATGACAAGCATGGCTACACCTTC	CASSPNDKHGYTF
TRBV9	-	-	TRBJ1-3	TGTGCCAGCAGCCCGGGGGGGGATGGAAACACCATATATTTT	CASSPGGDGNTIYF
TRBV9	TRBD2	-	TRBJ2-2	TGTGCCAGCAACCAAGCGGGGGGGCCTAAAGACACCGGGGAGCTGTTTTTT	CASNQAGGPKDTGELFF
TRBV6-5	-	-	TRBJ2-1	TGTGCCAGCAGTCTCCAGGGTCACAATGAGCAGTTCTTC	CASSLQGHNEQFF
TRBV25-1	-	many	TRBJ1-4	TGTGCCAGCAGTCGAGCTGCAACTAATGAAAAACTGTTTTTT	CASSRAATNEKLFF
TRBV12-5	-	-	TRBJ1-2	TGTGCTAGTGGTTTGGTACATCGTGGCTACACCTTC	CASGLVHRGYTF
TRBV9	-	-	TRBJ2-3	TGTGCCAGCAGCGGCCCCGAGCGCGGGGGCCTTGGTTATACGCAGTATTTT	CASSGPERGGLGYTQYF
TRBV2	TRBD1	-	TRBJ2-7	TGTGCCAGCAGCGAGACCGGGACAGCCTACGGGCAGTACTTC	CASSETGTAYGQYF
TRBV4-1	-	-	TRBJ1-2	TGCGCCAGCAGCCCGGTAGAACGTTCGTTGGTTGGCTACACCTTC	CASSPVERSLVGYTF
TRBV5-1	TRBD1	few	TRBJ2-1	TGCGCCAGCAGCTTGATTGACAGGGGGACCAATGAGCAGTTCTTC	CASSLIDRGTNEQFF
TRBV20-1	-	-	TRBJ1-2	TGCAGTGCTAGTCAGTCAGGTCAGGGCTACACCTTC	CSASQSGQGYTF
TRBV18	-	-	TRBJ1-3	TGTGCCAGCTCACCGGGACAACAATCTGGAAACACCATATATTTT	CASSPGQQSGNTIYF
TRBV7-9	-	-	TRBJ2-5	TGTGCCAGCAGCTCCCTACAGGGCATCCAGTACTTC	CASSSLQGIQYF
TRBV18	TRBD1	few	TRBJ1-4	TGTGCCAGCTCACCACGGACAGGGGGCAATGAAAAACTGTTTTTT	CASSPRTGGNEKLFF
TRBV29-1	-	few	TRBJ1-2	TGCAGCGTTGACGGGAGGAACTATGGCTACACCTTC	CSVDGRNYGYTF